The 10 T cell receptor beta chains listed next were all sequenced from one sample in a study of CD8+ T cells in alopecia areata (dated 2018 in TCRdb). In the paper's terms, the time point label means: around 4 weeks on oral tofacitinib. The treatment or condition label on this specimen signifies: oral pan-JAK inhibitor, 5-10 mg twice daily. The library was built by means of the immunoSEQ multiplex PCR assay. RNA was extracted from all samples and reverse transcribed into cDNA, which served as template for TCR sequencing. Sourced from immuneACCESS, this table was stored by TCRdb with only in-frame sequences that have V and J called. A share of the clones is absent; for the studies checked, an unresolved V gene accounts for under half, and the remainder has no known explanation. For this sample the table gives 140,000 to 150,000 clones, of which 54% were detected only once. Jointly, the top ten make up more than 15% of the sample.

The sequencing here drew on CD8+ T cells sorted from blood, taken at week 4, from a patient treated with tofacitinib. The receptors here all came from a human donor with alopecia areata.

In its sample, this clone was seen a few times. This chain links TRBV7-9 with TRBJ2-5; no clear D gene. Germline V CDR1 and CDR2: SEHNR, FQNEAQ (reference sequence). This CDR3 contains 14 residues. The V end was cut by 0 bases, the J end by 2 bases, with 7 bases between. CDR3 region: CASSLATQQETQYF. CDR3 in DNA: TGTGCCAGCAGCTTAGCTACCCAACAAGAGACCCAGTACTTC.

This clone was observed a handful of times. The chain couples TRBV5-4 to TRBJ2-7; D unclear. CDR3 length: 14 amino acids. Trimming shortened V by 4 bases and J by 2 bases, and 13 bases separated the two germline ends. Germline V CDR1 and CDR2: SGHNT, YYREEE (reference sequence). CDR3 bases: TGTGCCAGCAGCGACAACGGAGCCCCCTACGAGCAGTACTTC. Residues: CASSDNGAPYEQYF.

The J gene is TRBJ1-5, the V gene TRBV15; possibly TRBD1 for D (5 bases). Trimming shortened V by 0 bases and J by 7 bases, and 16 bases separated the two germline ends. This CDR3 spans 16 amino acids. Germline CDR1 LNHNV, CDR2 YYDKDF (reference sequence). The CDR3 sequence is CATSRDPRGRGQPQHF. As DNA, the CDR3 is TGTGCCACCAGCAGAGATCCCCGGGGACGAGGACAGCCCCAGCATTTT.

This chain links TRBV5-6 with TRBJ2-7; TRBD1 might be the D (7 bases). Trimming removed 3 bases from V and 0 bases from J, with 10 bases in between. CDR3 length: 14 amino acids. In germline, CDR1 is SGHDT, CDR2 YYEEEE. CDR3 protein: CASSWGDSSYEQYF. The CDR3 DNA sequence: TGTGCCAGCAGCTGGGGGGACAGCTCCTACGAGCAGTACTTC.

The rearrangement uses TRBV29-1 and TRBJ1-1, with D unclear. The CDR3 extends over 11 amino acids. Germline V gene sequence: CDR1 SQVTM, CDR2 ANQGSEA. V was trimmed by 4 bases and J by 8 bases, leaving 11 bases between them. CDR3 region: CSVAGSGEAFF. The CDR3 DNA reads as TGCAGCGTTGCTGGTTCCGGAGAAGCTTTCTTT.

This clone occurred a few times. The rearrangement uses TRBV7-9 and TRBJ2-2, with TRBD1 matching 7 bases. This CDR3 contains 15 residues. Germline V lookup: CDR1 SEHNR, CDR2 FQNEAQ (reference sequence). J was trimmed by 4 bases and V by 5 bases; bases with no gene match: 7. CDR3 sequence (DNA): TGTGCCAGCAGCCTAGAGGGGGCACCCACCGGGGAGCTGTTTTTT. It yields the protein CASSLEGAPTGELFF.

The J gene is TRBJ2-7, the V gene TRBV11-2; D is undetermined. CDR1 is SGHAT, CDR2 FQNNGV, per germline. V was trimmed by 2 bases and J by 5 bases, leaving 19 bases between them. This CDR3 contains 16 residues. The CDR3 DNA reads as TGTGCCAGCAGCTTAATCGGGTCGATAATCTTGAACGAGCAGTACTTC. Translating gives CASSLIGSIILNEQYF.

J is TRBJ2-3 and V is TRBV29-1; D is unresolved. Deletions cut 0 bases from V and 0 bases from J, with 7 bases between. Germline CDR1 SQVTM, CDR2 ANQGSEA. The CDR3 totals 14 residues. The CDR3 sequence: CSVEDPASTDTQYF. The CDR3 nucleotides are TGCAGCGTTGAAGATCCGGCTAGCACAGATACGCAGTATTTT.

This rearrangement joins TRBV4-1 to TRBJ1-1; tentatively, D is TRBD1 (5 bases). Germline V lookup: CDR1 MGHRA, CDR2 YSYEKL. This CDR3 contains 14 residues. Trimming cost V 1 base and J 1 base, with 7 bases left between them. CDR3 sequence (DNA): TGCGCCAGCAGCCAAGGGGGGGAGAACACTGAAGCTTTCTTT. Translated, it gives CASSQGGENTEAFF.

The rearrangement links TRBV6-6 to TRBJ1-5, with 9 bases lining up with TRBD1. The ends lost 7 bases at V and 5 bases at J; junction bases unmatched: 6. This CDR3 contains 14 residues. Per germline, CDR1 MNHNY and CDR2 SVGAGI (reference sequence). The CDR3 DNA reads TGTGCCAGCACCACGGGGACAGGGTATCAGCCCCAGCATTTT. This sequence encodes CASTTGTGYQPQHF.